The 18 T cell receptor beta chains in this list originate from one sample, sequenced in a study of CD8+CD57+ T cells in acquired aplastic anemia. Patients who underwent sequencing had shown CD8+CD57+ cell expansion by flow cytometry. For CDR3 and TCR beta VDJ profiling, genomic DNA was the template used. One entry per CDR3 protein, called by TCRdb with MiXCR from the reads. The profile shows about 150,000 distinct CDR3 sequences, 45% to 50% of them singletons. Sequencing used sorted CD4+, CD8+, or CD8+CD57+ T cells (not recorded which) from PBMCs. All receptors come from a human donor with aplastic anemia.

This clonotype has only a few counts. V gene TRBV27 combines with J gene TRBJ2-1; perhaps TRBD2 as D (5 bases). Looked up from germline, CDR1 is MNHEY and CDR2 is SMNVEV (reference sequence). The CDR3 is 13 amino acids. Between the trimmed V and J ends, which lost 10 bases and 2 bases, there was a span of 12 bases. In DNA form, the CDR3 reads TGTGCCACCCGAGGGCCGACCTACAATGAGCAGTTCTTC. Protein product: CATRGPTYNEQFF.

As for this clonotype: Likely a read error: the CDR3 ends without its conserved phenylalanine or tryptophan. The V gene is TRBV19, the J gene TRBJ1-6; D perhaps matches TRBD1 (5 bases). Per germline, CDR1 LNHDA and CDR2 SQIVND (reference sequence). The CDR3 contains 12 residues. Trimming removed 10 bases at V and 7 bases at J, with 11 bases between. The CDR3 DNA reads TGTGCCACCAGGGACCGAAATTCACCCCTCCACTCT. Translating gives CATRDRNSPLHS.

The CDR3 region has the DNA TGCAGTGCTGTCCGACAGGGGGCCTACGAGCAGTACTTC. Its protein product is CSAVRQGAYEQYF. The V and J genes are TRBV20-1 and TRBJ2-7, with 9 nucleotides matching TRBD1. J gave up 2 bases and V 5 bases, and 4 bases lay outside the gene matches. CDR3 length: 13 residues. Germline V CDR1 and CDR2: DFQATT, SNEGSKA (reference sequence).

This clonotype was seen repeatedly, ten times or more. V gene TRBV7-9 combines with J gene TRBJ1-1, with D perhaps matching TRBD1 (5 bases). Trimming stripped 7 bases from V and 0 bases from J, with 15 bases between. Germline V gene sequence: CDR1 SEHNR, CDR2 FQNEAQ (reference sequence). CDR3 length equals 15 residues. The CDR3 sequence: CASKFQGVMNTEAFF. DNA of the CDR3: TGTGCCAGCAAATTCCAGGGAGTCATGAACACTGAAGCTTTCTTT.

The table lists this clonotype with many counts. The chain joins TRBV7-6 to TRBJ2-1; no firm D call. CDR1 is SGHVS and CDR2 is FNYEAQ in the germline V gene. Trimming removed 3 bases at V and 4 bases at J, with 16 bases between. The CDR3 is 16 amino acids. CDR3 in amino acids: CASSLPTTSAYNEQFF. The CDR3 DNA follows: TGTGCCAGCAGCTTGCCGACCACGTCGGCTTACAATGAGCAGTTCTTC.

The chain combines TRBV9 with TRBJ2-5; 7 nucleotides agree with TRBD1. From germline, CDR1 is SGDLS and CDR2 YYNGEE. J was trimmed by 5 bases and V by 0 bases; bases with no gene match: 7. The CDR3 has 15 amino acids. The CDR3 is CASSVGDSVRETQYF. Written as DNA, the CDR3 is TGTGCCAGCAGCGTAGGGGACAGCGTCCGGGAGACCCAGTACTTC.

This clonotype was detected only once. A read error may explain this, as a much larger clone is one base away. The chain couples TRBV12-5 to TRBJ2-7, with D possibly TRBD2 on 7 matching bases. The CDR3 has 14 amino acids. CDR1 is LGHNT, CDR2 FRNRAP, per germline. The CDR3 DNA sequence: TGTGCTGGTGGTTTTTCGGGGGGCCTCTACGAGCAGTACTTC. Translation gives CAGGFSGGLYEQYF. Full variable domain (rest looked up from reference TRBV12-5 and TRBJ2-7): DARVTQTPRHKVTEMGQEVTMRCQPILGHNTVFWYRQTMMQGLELLAYFRNRAPLDDSGMPKDRFSAEMPDATLATLKIQPSEPRDSAVYFCAGGFSGGLYEQYFGPGTRLTVT.

This chain uses TRBV19 with TRBJ1-2; TRBD1 might be the D (6 bases). The CDR3 runs to 19 residues. Germline loops: CDR1 LNHDA, CDR2 SQIVND (reference sequence). Trimming left V 5 bases short and J 7 bases short, with 32 bases between. CDR3 sequence reads: CASSPAGDRRMAAISGYTF. The CDR3 DNA follows: TGTGCCAGTAGTCCCGCTGGTGACAGGAGAATGGCGGCTATTAGTGGCTACACCTTC.

This clonotype was observed a handful of times. The J gene is TRBJ1-5, the V gene TRBV27; a possible D gene is TRBD1 (6 bases). This CDR3 has 13 amino acids. CDR1 is MNHEY, CDR2 SMNVEV, per germline (reference sequence). V lost 2 bases to trimming and J lost 9 bases, with 11 bases between them. In DNA form, the CDR3 reads TGTGCCAGCAGTTTAATAGGGGGACGGCCCCAGCATTTT. It codes for CASSLIGGRPQHF.

The table lists this clonotype with a count of one. This could be a read error, since a much larger clone is one nucleotide away. The V call is TRBV7-9, the J call TRBJ2-3, with D hard to call. Judging by the DNA end, TRBJ1-5 fits better; the J call may be wrong. Germline V gene lookup returns CDR1 SEHNR and CDR2 FQNEAQ (reference sequence). The CDR3 loop spans 12 amino acids. The CDR3 protein is CASSPGPDTQHF. CDR3 sequence (DNA): TGTGCCAGCAGCCCCGGCCCAGATACGCAGCATTTT.

The CDR3 reads CASRGTSQGGDTQYF. The CDR3 nucleotides read TGTGCCAGCAGGGGGACTAGCCAAGGGGGAGATACGCAGTATTTT. This chain links TRBV2 with TRBJ2-3, with 9 bases fitting TRBD2. CDR1 SNHLY and CDR2 FYNNEI come from the germline V gene. V lost 6 bases and J lost 5; bases outside the gene matches: 9. CDR3 length equals 15 residues.

This rearrangement joins TRBV25-1 to TRBJ2-3; D may be TRBD2 (5 bases). V lost 3 bases, J lost 4 bases, and 11 bases lay in between. The CDR3 has 14 amino acids. Germline assignment: CDR1 MGHDK and CDR2 SYGVNS. The CDR3 reads CASSDDGVADTQYF. The CDR3 DNA sequence: TGTGCCAGCAGTGATGACGGGGTAGCAGATACGCAGTATTTT.

The chain is built from TRBV11-2 and TRBJ2-1, with D possibly being TRBD2 (7 bases). V lost 2 bases and J 6 bases, leaving 14 bases between the germline ends. There are 15 residues in the CDR3. Per the germline V gene, CDR1 is SGHAT and CDR2 is FQNNGV. CDR3 sequence reads: CASSLYGGAVNEQFF. The CDR3 DNA reads TGTGCCAGCAGCTTATATGGGGGGGCCGTCAATGAGCAGTTCTTC.

This clonotype occurred many times. This chain joins TRBV2 and TRBJ2-7, with D perhaps TRBD2 (6 bases). The V gene lost 3 bases and the J gene lost 0 bases, with 12 bases spanning the gap. This CDR3 region has 15 residues. Germline CDR1 reads SNHLY; CDR2 reads FYNNEI. As DNA, the CDR3 is TGTGCCAGCAGTGAGGATAGCGGTAGCTCCTACGAGCAGTACTTC. Translating it yields CASSEDSGSSYEQYF.

This clonotype has ten or more counts. The rearrangement joins TRBV5-1 to TRBJ2-2; no reliable D call. This CDR3 comprises 14 residues. Germline CDR1 SGHRS, CDR2 YFSETQ. Trimming cost V 3 bases and J 3 bases, with 9 bases left between them. CDR3 nucleotides: TGCGCCAGCAGCTCGGTACTCTACACCGGGGAGCTGTTTTTT. It translates to CASSSVLYTGELFF.

The rearrangement uses TRBV10-3 and TRBJ2-2, with D unresolved. Trimming shortened V by 2 bases and J by 6 bases, and 10 bases separated the two germline ends. Germline V gives CDR1 ENHRY, CDR2 SYGVKD. The CDR3 contains 14 residues. The CDR3 reads CAISELLESGELFF. The CDR3 DNA reads as TGTGCCATCAGTGAGCTCCTAGAATCCGGGGAGCTGTTTTTT.

The chain uses TRBV7-8 and TRBJ2-2; unclear D gene. V was cut by 2 bases and J by 6 bases, with 7 bases left in between. Germline V lookup: CDR1 SGHVS, CDR2 FQNEAQ. The CDR3 covers 13 residues. CDR3 sequence: CASSLNGAGELFF. The DNA of the CDR3 is TGTGCCAGCAGCTTAAATGGGGCCGGGGAGCTGTTTTTT.

This clonotype was found a few times. The chain couples TRBV29-1 to TRBJ1-1, with TRBD1 matching over 10 bases. The trim removed 6 bases at V and 3 bases at J, leaving 10 bases unmatched. The CDR3 totals 15 residues. Germline V gives CDR1 SQVTM, CDR2 ANQGSEA. As DNA, the CDR3 is TGCAGCGTCGGAACCGGGACAGGGGCCCACACTGAAGCTTTCTTT. It yields the protein CSVGTGTGAHTEAFF.